A selection of T cell receptor beta chains follows, all from one sample in a study of tumor-infiltrating lymphocytes in primary liver carcinoma. TCRdb re-derived calls from the multiplex PCR reads in MiXCR, one entry per CDR3 protein. The sample holds 100,000 to 150,000 distinct CDR3 sequences, about 59% seen once. Material: liver tumor tissue from sampling region 1. All receptors come from a woman aged 60-75 years with primary liver carcinoma and hepatitis B virus infection. The CDR3 runs from the conserved cysteine through the conserved F or W. The order of the fields is J gene, D gene, CDR3 length, clone size, V gene, CDR3 DNA, CDR3 protein. The D gene is left open where the match is weak. Only part of the rows carry a size: once, few, many, or a class if the clone is expanded.

J gene: TRBJ2-3
D gene: .
CDR3 length: 14
clone size: once
V gene: TRBV10-3
CDR3 DNA: TGTGCCATCAGGACGCCGACTAGCACAGATACGCAGTATTTT
CDR3 protein: CAIRTPTSTDTQYF

J gene: TRBJ2-7
D gene: TRBD2
CDR3 length: 15
clone size: .
V gene: TRBV12-3/TRBV12-4
CDR3 DNA: TGTGCCATCAGTAATGGACTAGTGGGATTGTACGAGCAGTACTTC
CDR3 protein: CAISNGLVGLYEQYF

J gene: TRBJ2-7
D gene: .
CDR3 length: 13
clone size: many
V gene: TRBV6-2/TRBV6-3
CDR3 DNA: TGTGCCAGCACGGTGCCGCCGAGCTACGAGCAGTACTTC
CDR3 protein: CASTVPPSYEQYF

J gene: TRBJ2-2
D gene: TRBD2
CDR3 length: 14
clone size: .
V gene: TRBV6-5
CDR3 DNA: TGTGCCAGCAGGGCGGGAGTTGGGACCGGTGAGCTGTTTTTT
CDR3 protein: CASRAGVGTGELFF

J gene: TRBJ2-7
D gene: .
CDR3 length: 15
clone size: few
V gene: TRBV7-3
CDR3 DNA: TGTGCCAGCAGCCGCGACTACCCCCGCTCCTACGAGCAGTACTTC
CDR3 protein: CASSRDYPRSYEQYF

J gene: TRBJ1-5
D gene: .
CDR3 length: 12
clone size: few
V gene: TRBV7-9
CDR3 DNA: TGTGCCAGCAGCTTCGTGGATCAGCCCCAGCATTTT
CDR3 protein: CASSFVDQPQHF

J gene: TRBJ2-1
D gene: .
CDR3 length: 15
clone size: .
V gene: TRBV28
CDR3 DNA: TGTGCCAGCGGGGCCAACTCAAGCTCCTACAATGAGCAGTCCTTC
CDR3 protein: CASGANSSSYNEQSF

J gene: TRBJ1-2
D gene: .
CDR3 length: 14
clone size: large
V gene: TRBV11-2
CDR3 DNA: TGTGCCAGCAGCTTAGAGCCTACTAACTATGGCTACACCTTC
CDR3 protein: CASSLEPTNYGYTF

J gene: TRBJ2-7
D gene: .
CDR3 length: 11
clone size: .
V gene: TRBV5-1
CDR3 DNA: TGCGCCGGCAGCATGGATCTAGAACAGTACTTC
CDR3 protein: CAGSMDLEQYF

J gene: TRBJ2-1
D gene: .
CDR3 length: 13
clone size: many
V gene: TRBV11-3
CDR3 DNA: TGTGCCAGCAGCGGAGGGGGGTACAATGAGCAGTTCTTC
CDR3 protein: CASSGGGYNEQFF

J gene: TRBJ2-2
D gene: .
CDR3 length: 17
clone size: few
V gene: TRBV12-3/TRBV12-4
CDR3 DNA: TGTGCCAGCAGTCTACGGACAGGGACCGGGGGGGTCGGGGAGCTGTTTTTT
CDR3 protein: CASSLRTGTGGVGELFF

J gene: TRBJ2-3
D gene: TRBD2
CDR3 length: 16
clone size: .
V gene: TRBV7-9
CDR3 DNA: TGTGCCAGCAGCCGGACTAGCGGGGGGAGCACAGATACGCAGTATTTT
CDR3 protein: CASSRTSGGSTDTQYF

J gene: TRBJ1-1
D gene: .
CDR3 length: 20
clone size: .
V gene: TRBV11-2
CDR3 DNA: TGTGCCAGCAGCCCACATCAGCGCGGACACCTTCGCTTCTGGGGCTATGAAGCTTTCTTT
CDR3 protein: CASSPHQRGHLRFWGYEAFF

J gene: TRBJ1-1
D gene: .
CDR3 length: 14
clone size: few
V gene: TRBV7-9
CDR3 DNA: TGTGCCAGCAGCTTGGTGGGGGGTGGCACTGAAGCTTTCTTT
CDR3 protein: CASSLVGGGTEAFF

J gene: TRBJ2-7
D gene: TRBD1
CDR3 length: 15
clone size: .
V gene: TRBV28
CDR3 DNA: TGTGCCAGCAGTCTCCTAGGACAGGGGCTCCGCAAGCAGTACTTC
CDR3 protein: CASSLLGQGLRKQYF

J gene: TRBJ1-1
D gene: .
CDR3 length: 15
clone size: many
V gene: TRBV7-9
CDR3 DNA: TGTGCCAGCAGCTTAGCGCGGTACAGAAACACTGAAGCTTTCTTT
CDR3 protein: CASSLARYRNTEAFF

J gene: TRBJ2-7
D gene: .
CDR3 length: 14
clone size: .
V gene: TRBV11-2
CDR3 DNA: TGTGACAGCAGCTCCCCTCAGCTTTCCTCCGAGCAGTACTTC
CDR3 protein: CDSSSPQLSSEQYF

J gene: TRBJ2-3
D gene: .
CDR3 length: 15
clone size: .
V gene: TRBV11-3
CDR3 DNA: TGTGCCAGCAGCTTAGATCTACATATTACAGATACGCATTATTTT
CDR3 protein: CASSLDLHITDTHYF

J gene: TRBJ1-2
D gene: .
CDR3 length: 11
clone size: .
V gene: TRBV20-1
CDR3 DNA: TGCAGTGGTAAAATTGACTATGGCTACACCTTC
CDR3 protein: CSGKIDYGYTF

J gene: TRBJ2-3
D gene: TRBD2
CDR3 length: 14
clone size: .
V gene: TRBV6-5
CDR3 DNA: TGTGCAACTGGAACTAGCGGGGCCATAGATACGCAGTATTTT
CDR3 protein: CATGTSGAIDTQYF

J gene: TRBJ2-7
D gene: .
CDR3 length: 13
clone size: .
V gene: TRBV11-2
CDR3 DNA: TGTGCCTGCATCTTAACTAGTGGGAGCGAGCAGTACTTC
CDR3 protein: CACILTSGSEQYF

J gene: TRBJ1-1
D gene: .
CDR3 length: 14
clone size: .
V gene: TRBV11-1
CDR3 DNA: TGTGCCAGCAGCTTAGGACGAGGACAGAGCGGAGCTTTCTTC
CDR3 protein: CASSLGRGQSGAFF

J gene: TRBJ2-1
D gene: TRBD2
CDR3 length: 15
clone size: many
V gene: TRBV29-1
CDR3 DNA: TGCAGCGTAGGACTAGCGGGAGTGGACTACAATGAGCAGTTCTTC
CDR3 protein: CSVGLAGVDYNEQFF

J gene: TRBJ1-4
D gene: .
CDR3 length: 14
clone size: few
V gene: TRBV12-3/TRBV12-4
CDR3 DNA: TGTGCCAGCAGTTTTGTGGGGGGCAACGAAATACTGTTTTTT
CDR3 protein: CASSFVGGNEILFF

J gene: TRBJ2-5
D gene: .
CDR3 length: 13
clone size: few
V gene: TRBV7-8
CDR3 DNA: TGTGCCAGCAGCTTGGGGAGGGGGGAGACCCAGTACTTC
CDR3 protein: CASSLGRGETQYF

J gene: TRBJ2-1
D gene: TRBD2
CDR3 length: 16
clone size: many
V gene: TRBV10-3
CDR3 DNA: TGTGCCGTACTAGCGGGAGTAGAGGGGGGCTACAATGAGCAGTTCTTC
CDR3 protein: CAVLAGVEGGYNEQFF

J gene: TRBJ2-1
D gene: .
CDR3 length: 18
clone size: .
V gene: TRBV5-1
CDR3 DNA: TGCGCCAGCAGCTCGACGGCCACCGGGCCACCGGTCTGGAATGAGCAGTTCTTC
CDR3 protein: CASSSTATGPPVWNEQFF

J gene: TRBJ2-6
D gene: TRBD1
CDR3 length: 15
clone size: once
V gene: TRBV11-2
CDR3 DNA: TGTGCCAGCAGCTCAGGGGGCACAGGGGTCAACGTCCTGACTTTC
CDR3 protein: CASSSGGTGVNVLTF

J gene: TRBJ2-6
D gene: .
CDR3 length: 14
clone size: .
V gene: TRBV11-2
CDR3 DNA: TGTGCCAGCAGCATAGAGTTAGGGGCCAACGTCCTGACTTTC
CDR3 protein: CASSIELGANVLTF

J gene: TRBJ2-1
D gene: .
CDR3 length: 18
clone size: .
V gene: TRBV5-1
CDR3 DNA: TGCCCCAGCAGCCTTGAGAGTCCTTGGGCTAGCAGGAACAATGGGCAGTTCTTC
CDR3 protein: CPSSLESPWASRNNGQFF

J gene: TRBJ2-5
D gene: TRBD2
CDR3 length: 16
clone size: .
V gene: TRBV14
CDR3 DNA: TGTGCCAGCAGCCCGAGTTTAATAGCGGGGGTTGAGACCCAGTACTTC
CDR3 protein: CASSPSLIAGVETQYF

J gene: TRBJ2-7
D gene: .
CDR3 length: 16
clone size: .
V gene: TRBV11-2
CDR3 DNA: TGTTCCAGCAGTTTAAGGCTCACAGCGGTGGATGGGGAGCAGTACTTC
CDR3 protein: CSSSLRLTAVDGEQYF

J gene: TRBJ2-1
D gene: TRBD2
CDR3 length: 15
clone size: few
V gene: TRBV7-9
CDR3 DNA: TGTGCCAGTAAGTTAAGCGGGGGCCCTACGGATGAGCAGTTCTTC
CDR3 protein: CASKLSGGPTDEQFF

J gene: TRBJ2-1
D gene: .
CDR3 length: 14
clone size: many
V gene: TRBV6-5
CDR3 DNA: TGTGCCAGCAGAGAAAGGGGGGTCTACAATGAGCAGTTCTTC
CDR3 protein: CASRERGVYNEQFF

J gene: TRBJ2-2
D gene: TRBD1
CDR3 length: 18
clone size: .
V gene: TRBV5-6
CDR3 DNA: TGTGCCAGCGGCTTCTGGAAAGGGACAGCGCGGGACACCGGGGAGCTGTTTTTT
CDR3 protein: CASGFWKGTARDTGELFF

J gene: TRBJ2-2
D gene: .
CDR3 length: 18
clone size: many
V gene: TRBV11-3
CDR3 DNA: TGTGCCAGCAGCTCCCCGCGGTGGGACTCGGGCACCCCCGGGGAGCTGTTTTTT
CDR3 protein: CASSSPRWDSGTPGELFF

J gene: TRBJ2-7
D gene: .
CDR3 length: 16
clone size: .
V gene: TRBV5-4
CDR3 DNA: TGTGACAGCAGCTACGGGGGGGGACAGGGTGTCTACGAGCAGTACTTC
CDR3 protein: CDSSYGGGQGVYEQYF

J gene: TRBJ2-1
D gene: TRBD2
CDR3 length: 15
clone size: .
V gene: TRBV5-1
CDR3 DNA: TGCGCCAGCAGCCCCCCTCCTAGCGGGAGGGCTGAGCAGTTCTTC
CDR3 protein: CASSPPPSGRAEQFF

J gene: TRBJ2-7
D gene: .
CDR3 length: 14
clone size: .
V gene: TRBV11-3
CDR3 DNA: TGTGCCAGCAGCTCAACAACGTACGGGTCCGAGCAGTACTTC
CDR3 protein: CASSSTTYGSEQYF

J gene: TRBJ2-7
D gene: TRBD2
CDR3 length: 14
clone size: .
V gene: TRBV5-1
CDR3 DNA: TGCGCCAGCAGCACTAGCGTGAGGGAGTACGAGCAGTACTTC
CDR3 protein: CASSTSVREYEQYF

J gene: TRBJ1-1
D gene: TRBD1
CDR3 length: 15
clone size: once
V gene: TRBV20-1
CDR3 DNA: TGCAGTGCTAGAGATGTCCTCCCAGGGGGCCCTGAAGCTTTCTTT
CDR3 protein: CSARDVLPGGPEAFF

J gene: TRBJ2-3
D gene: .
CDR3 length: 13
clone size: .
V gene: TRBV29-1
CDR3 DNA: TGCAGCGTTGAACTGCTGACTAGTGGGATTCAGTTTTTT
CDR3 protein: CSVELLTSGIQFF

J gene: TRBJ1-2
D gene: .
CDR3 length: 14
clone size: many
V gene: TRBV6-2/TRBV6-3
CDR3 DNA: TGTGCCAGCAGTTATGGCAGGGGTAACTATGGCTACACCTTC
CDR3 protein: CASSYGRGNYGYTF

J gene: TRBJ2-1
D gene: TRBD2
CDR3 length: 14
clone size: .
V gene: TRBV30
CDR3 DNA: TGTCCCTGGAGTGTGGGACTAGCGATTAATGAGCAGTTCTTC
CDR3 protein: CPWSVGLAINEQFF

J gene: TRBJ2-5
D gene: .
CDR3 length: 16
clone size: many
V gene: TRBV11-2
CDR3 DNA: TGTGCCAGCAGCTTATGGGCAGGGTGGTACCAAGAGACCCAGTACTTC
CDR3 protein: CASSLWAGWYQETQYF

J gene: TRBJ2-5
D gene: .
CDR3 length: 15
clone size: .
V gene: TRBV7-9
CDR3 DNA: TGTGCCAGCAGCTTAGGAATCGGCTACCAGGAGATCCAGTACTTC
CDR3 protein: CASSLGIGYQEIQYF

J gene: TRBJ2-6
D gene: .
CDR3 length: 17
clone size: .
V gene: TRBV11-1
CDR3 DNA: TGTGTCAGCAGCTTAGCGGACAGTTCCTCTGGGGCCAACGTCTTGACTTTC
CDR3 protein: CVSSLADSSSGANVLTF

J gene: TRBJ1-1
D gene: .
CDR3 length: 15
clone size: .
V gene: TRBV10-3
CDR3 DNA: TGTGCCATCAGTGAGTCCCCAGGGGAGAACACTGAAGCTTTCTTT
CDR3 protein: CAISESPGENTEAFF

J gene: TRBJ1-1
D gene: .
CDR3 length: 15
clone size: .
V gene: TRBV5-1
CDR3 DNA: TGCGCCAGCAGCTTGGGCGGGGTGGGGGTCACTGAAGCTTTCTTT
CDR3 protein: CASSLGGVGVTEAFF

J gene: TRBJ2-3
D gene: .
CDR3 length: 13
clone size: .
V gene: TRBV18
CDR3 DNA: TGTGCCAGCTCACCACAGACCGCAGATACGCAGTATTTT
CDR3 protein: CASSPQTADTQYF

J gene: TRBJ1-5
D gene: .
CDR3 length: 16
clone size: .
V gene: TRBV7-2
CDR3 DNA: TGTGCCAGCAGCTTAATCGGACCGAATAGCAATCAGCCCCAGCATTTT
CDR3 protein: CASSLIGPNSNQPQHF

J gene: TRBJ1-5
D gene: .
CDR3 length: 13
clone size: .
V gene: TRBV5-1
CDR3 DNA: TGCGCCAGCAGCTGGGGGAGCAATCAGCCCCAGCATTTT
CDR3 protein: CASSWGSNQPQHF

J gene: TRBJ2-1
D gene: TRBD2
CDR3 length: 17
clone size: .
V gene: TRBV28
CDR3 DNA: TGTGCCAGCAGTCCTGGTAAGTCTAGCGGAGCCTACAATGAGCAGTTCTTC
CDR3 protein: CASSPGKSSGAYNEQFF

J gene: TRBJ1-1
D gene: TRBD1
CDR3 length: 13
clone size: .
V gene: TRBV10-3
CDR3 DNA: TGTGCCATCAGTCTGACAGGGAACGCTGAAGCTTTCTTT
CDR3 protein: CAISLTGNAEAFF